These 24 T cell receptor beta chains originate from one sample sequenced in a study of cytomegalovirus exposure and HLA in healthy donors. Assay used: immunoSEQ multiplex PCR; TCRdb lists only in-frame clones, some missing. The sample lists around 120,000 clones; less than 90% were seen once. The specimen was PBMCs. The receptors were gathered from a man aged 18-30 years in good health and CMV-seropositive.

This clone was observed a handful of times. This chain joins TRBV5-4 and TRBJ2-1, with a possible D match to TRBD1 (6 bases). This CDR3 is built from 13 residues. The V gene's germline CDR1 is SGHNT and CDR2 YYREEE (reference sequence). V lost 0 bases to trimming and J lost 9 bases, with 10 bases between them. The CDR3 nucleotides are TGTGCCAGCAGCTTGGAACAGGGTACTGAGCAGTTCTTC. This translates into CASSLEQGTEQFF.

This sequence joins TRBV7-8 and TRBJ2-7; 9 bases line up with TRBD2. CDR3 length equals 15 residues. Trimming at V came to 5 bases and at J to 7 bases, leaving 12 bases not matched to a gene. Germline lookup yields CDR1 SGHVS and CDR2 FQNEAQ. CDR3 in amino acids: CASSGPLLAGLEQYF. DNA for the CDR3: TGTGCCAGCAGCGGACCGCTCCTAGCGGGGTTAGAGCAGTACTTC.

This chain joins TRBV5-6 and TRBJ2-2; weak D call: TRBD2 (5 bases). This CDR3 has 16 residues. Germline V gene sequence: CDR1 SGHDT, CDR2 YYEEEE. Trimming took 1 base from V and 0 from J, leaving 10 bases between them. CDR3 residues: CASSLPGGSNTGELFF. The CDR3 region has the DNA TGTGCCAGCAGCTTGCCAGGAGGCTCGAACACCGGGGAGCTGTTTTTT.

The J gene is TRBJ2-5, the V gene TRBV5-1; weak D call: TRBD1 (5 bases). CDR1 is SGHRS and CDR2 is YFSETQ in the germline V gene. This CDR3 region has 15 residues. V shed 0 bases and J shed 1 base, with 10 bases lying between them. The CDR3 DNA reads as TGCGCCAGCAGCTTGGAGCCAGGGCGCCAAGAGACCCAGTACTTC. Its translation: CASSLEPGRQETQYF.

This chain connects TRBV6-1 to TRBJ1-2; possible D gene TRBD1, 5 bases. The CDR3 is made up of 12 amino acids. Trimming stripped 8 bases from V and 8 bases from J, with 15 bases between. Germline V lookup: CDR1 MNHNS, CDR2 SASEGT. The CDR3 loop is CASGKGKTGYTF. Written as DNA, the CDR3 is TGTGCCAGCGGGAAGGGGAAAACAGGCTACACCTTC.

V and J are TRBV30 and TRBJ1-5; D not certain. Trimming left V 6 bases short and J 1 base short, with 10 bases between. The CDR3 consists of 13 residues. CDR1 is GTSNPN and CDR2 is SVGIG in the germline V gene (reference sequence). The CDR3 nucleotides read TGTGCCTGTGAGGGAGGAAGCAATCAGCCCCAGCATTTT. It yields the protein CACEGGSNQPQHF.

This chain connects TRBV21-1 to TRBJ2-7; the D call in the table, TRBD1, was not verified against the DNA. TRBV21-1 is noted as a pseudogene. This CDR3 comprises 15 residues. The CDR3 DNA is TGTGCCAGCAGCACAAGACAGGGGACCTCCTACGAGCAGTACTTC. Translation gives CASSTRQGTSYEQYF.

This clone was observed a single time. J is TRBJ2-1 and V is TRBV5-4, with D uncertain. The CDR3 is 12 residues long. The V end was cut by 4 bases, the J end by 3 bases, with 5 bases between. The V gene's germline CDR1 is SGHNT and CDR2 YYREEE (reference sequence). DNA of the CDR3: TGTGCCAGCAGCCACGGCTACAATGAGCAGTTCTTC. This encodes CASSHGYNEQFF.

Here the CDR3 reads CASSIKGDTGELFF. CDR3 in DNA: TGTGCCAGTAGTATTAAGGGGGACACCGGGGAGCTGTTTTTT. This sequence joins TRBV19 and TRBJ2-2; D is possibly TRBD1 (6 bases). CDR1 is LNHDA and CDR2 is SQIVND in the germline V gene (reference sequence). The CDR3 contains 14 residues. Trimming pared 3 bases from V and 3 bases from J, leaving 8 bases between.

The rearrangement uses TRBV6-1 and TRBJ2-7, with 7 bases identical to TRBD2. Germline lookup yields CDR1 MNHNS and CDR2 SASEGT. Trimming at V came to 2 bases and at J to 3 bases, leaving 7 bases not matched to a gene. The CDR3 extends over 15 amino acids. CDR3 DNA: TGTGCCAGCAGTGAATGGGCGGGGGAGCACTACGAGCAGTACTTC. Translation: CASSEWAGEHYEQYF.

This chain joins TRBV2 and TRBJ1-1; 7 bases agree with TRBD1. The CDR3 has 14 amino acids. CDR1 is SNHLY and CDR2 is FYNNEI in the germline V gene. Germline trimming cut 6 bases from V and 0 bases from J; bases unmatched to any gene: 4. CDR3 coding DNA: TGTGCCAGCAGAGTACAGGGGATGAACACTGAAGCTTTCTTT. Translation: CASRVQGMNTEAFF.

This chain connects TRBV12-2 to TRBJ1-5. TRBV12-2 is classified as a pseudogene. The CDR3 is 15 amino acids. CDR3 region: CASRLARKRTQPQHF. CDR3 DNA sequence: TGTGCAAGTCGCTTAGCGCGTAAACGCACTCAGCCCCAGCATTTT.

The chain employs TRBV29-1 and TRBJ2-1; 10 bases are a match to TRBD2. Per the germline V gene, CDR1 is SQVTM and CDR2 is ANQGSEA. The CDR3 totals 16 residues. V trimming: 3 bases; J trimming: 0 bases; junction bases outside the gene matches: 5. In DNA, the CDR3 is TGCAGCGTTGAGGGAGCGGGGGGGCCCTCCTACAATGAGCAGTTCTTC. Protein product: CSVEGAGGPSYNEQFF.

The V and J genes are TRBV4-3 and TRBJ1-1; 8 positions match TRBD1. CDR1 is LGHNA and CDR2 is YSLEER in the germline V gene. Unmatched junction bases numbered 3, after V lost 3 bases and J lost 0 bases. The CDR3 length is 15 residues. The DNA for the CDR3 is TGCGCCAGCAGCCACAGACAGGGGATGAACACTGAAGCTTTCTTT. Amino acids: CASSHRQGMNTEAFF.

J is TRBJ2-1 and V is TRBV6-1, with D possibly matching TRBD1 (5 bases). The CDR3 runs to 15 residues. V was trimmed by 1 base and J by 4 bases, leaving 11 bases between them. In germline, CDR1 is MNHNS, CDR2 SASEGT. The CDR3 DNA follows: TGTGCCAGCAGTGAAGATGGGGCAGATTACAATGAGCAGTTCTTC. It specifies CASSEDGADYNEQFF.

This chain connects TRBV29-1 to TRBJ1-1; D not certain. The V gene's germline CDR1 is SQVTM and CDR2 ANQGSEA. Trimming removed 4 bases from V and 4 bases from J, with 10 bases in between. CDR3 length: 12 amino acids. DNA for the CDR3: TGCAGCGTTGGGCAGGAACGCACTGAAGCTTTCTTT. It translates to CSVGQERTEAFF.

This chain connects TRBV5-4 to TRBJ2-7; unclear D gene. V was clipped by 0 bases and J by 3 bases, with 10 bases between them. CDR1 and CDR2 (germline): SGHNT, YYREEE (reference sequence). The CDR3 runs to 14 residues. DNA of the CDR3: TGTGCCAGCAGCTTGGGTCAGGATAACTACGAGCAGTACTTC. Translating gives CASSLGQDNYEQYF. The variable domain in full, completed from reference TRBV5-4 and TRBJ2-7, reads ETGVTQSPTHLIKTRGQQVTLRCSSQSGHNTVSWYQQALGQGPQFIFQYYREEENGRGNFPPRFSGLQFPNYSSELNVNALELDDSALYLCASSLGQDNYEQYFGPGTRLTVT.

The chain joins TRBV7-9 to TRBJ2-5; D is unresolved. The CDR3 sequence is 12 residues long. Germline V gene data show CDR1 as SEHNR and CDR2 as FQNEAQ (reference sequence). V was shortened by 6 bases and J by 1 base, with 6 bases between the two germline ends. The CDR3 DNA reads as TGTGCCAGCAGACTTCTCCAAGAGACCCAGTACTTC. This gives the protein CASRLLQETQYF.

V and J are TRBV10-3 and TRBJ1-1, with TRBD1 matching 8 bases. In germline, CDR1 is ENHRY, CDR2 SYGVKD. The junction had 13 bases not matched to a gene; V was cut back by 6 bases and J by 4 bases. CDR3 length equals 16 residues. As DNA, the CDR3 is TGTGCCATCAGCACTCCTACAGGGGGGGTGGGCACTGAAGCTTTCTTT. Its protein product is CAISTPTGGVGTEAFF.

The gene calls are TRBV7-2 and TRBJ2-1, with D possibly TRBD1 on 6 matching bases. The germline V gene encodes CDR1 SGHTA and CDR2 FQGNSA. The V end lost 1 base, the J end lost 7 bases, and 14 bases lay between the germline ends. CDR3 size: 15 residues. The CDR3 region is CASSLDWGLGNEQFF. The CDR3 DNA sequence: TGTGCCAGCAGCTTAGATTGGGGGCTCGGAAATGAGCAGTTCTTC. Drawing the rest from reference TRBV7-2 and TRBJ2-1, the complete variable domain is GAGVSQSPSNKVTEKGKDVELRCDPISGHTALYWYRQSLGQGLEFLIYFQGNSAPDKSGLPSDRFSAERTGGSVSTLTIQRTQQEDSAVYLCASSLDWGLGNEQFFGPGTRLTVL.

The V and J genes are TRBV7-6 and TRBJ2-1, with 9 nucleotides matching TRBD2. V lost 6 bases to trimming and J lost 8 bases; unmatched junction nucleotides: 8. CDR3 size: 14 residues. The germline gives CDR1 SGHVS, CDR2 FNYEAQ. The DNA of the CDR3 is TGTGCCAGCAGTCTAAAGGCGGGGGGGCATGAGCAGTTCTTC. Residues: CASSLKAGGHEQFF.

V usage is TRBV19 and J usage is TRBJ2-1, with a weak D call TRBD2 (5 bases). Germline loops: CDR1 LNHDA, CDR2 SQIVND (reference sequence). V was cut by 5 bases and J by 8 bases, with 19 bases left in between. The CDR3 covers 15 residues. Written as DNA, the CDR3 is TGTGCCAGTAGTCTGCCGGTCTCCGGGATAGATGAGCAGTTCTTC. Translating it yields CASSLPVSGIDEQFF. Based on the CDR3 plus reference TRBV19 and TRBJ2-1, the full variable domain is DGGITQSPKYLFRKEGQNVTLSCEQNLNHDAMYWYRQDPGQGLRLIYYSQIVNDFQKGDIAEGYSVSREKKESFPLTVTSAQKNPTAFYLCASSLPVSGIDEQFFGPGTRLTVL.

This chain joins TRBV2 and TRBJ1-5, with TRBD1 matching 9 bases. Germline CDR1 reads SNHLY; CDR2 reads FYNNEI. This CDR3 is 15 amino acids long. With V trimmed by 4 bases and J by 6 bases, 7 bases remained unmatched. CDR3 sequence reads: CASSVETGGVQPQHF. In DNA form, the CDR3 reads TGTGCCAGCAGTGTCGAGACAGGGGGGGTTCAGCCCCAGCATTTT.

The CDR3 is CASSGGTDEQYF. The CDR3 DNA reads TGTGCCAGCAGCGGGGGGACGGACGAGCAGTACTTC. The J gene is TRBJ2-7, the V gene TRBV13, with a tentative D call TRBD2 (6 bases). The V gene lost 5 bases and the J gene lost 5 bases, with 10 bases spanning the gap. Germline V gene data show CDR1 as PRHDT and CDR2 as FYEKMQ (reference sequence). CDR3 length equals 12 residues.